This T cell receptor beta chain is from a study of blood T cells in healthy people across ages. For the second PCR, which ran for about 7 to 11 cycles, a sample-barcoded 5' primer and a J-beta primer mix were used. Each cDNA molecule, via a template-switch adaptor with 12 random nucleotides, was tagged. MiXCR was run by TCRdb on the 5' RACE reads, yielding one entry per CDR3 protein. Of roughly 1.9 million distinct CDR3 sequences listed, 30% to 40% were seen once; the top ten hold 23%. The ends were cut back, 1 base at V and 2 bases at J, with 23 bases in the middle. The CDR3 is 19 amino acids. Germline assignment: CDR1 MDHEN and CDR2 SYDVKM. Drawn from each donor were approximately 9.2 milliliters of peripheral blood.

Material for sequencing was blood. The rearrangement links TRBV28 to TRBJ1-2, with D perhaps TRBD1 (5 bases). The sequence was obtained from a human donor in good health. CDR3: CASSLSGPYGTSINYGYTF. CDR3 coding DNA: TGTGCCAGCAGTTTATCGGGCCCCTACGGGACTTCTATAAACTATGGCTACACCTTC.